The 17 T cell receptor beta chains reported below all come from one sample, sequenced in a study of blood T cell repertoires in COVID-19. Produced via immunoSEQ multiplex PCR; TCRdb's table is partial and in-frame only. The sample lists hundreds of thousands of clones; 65% to 90% were seen once. The material sequenced was peripheral blood. The receptor set was obtained from a woman aged 55 to 70 with COVID-19, enrolled during active disease.

This chain links TRBV7-8 with TRBJ2-1, with a tentative D call TRBD1 (6 bases). The CDR3 sequence is 14 residues long. Between the trimmed V and J ends, which lost 1 base and 6 bases, there was a span of 10 bases. Germline V gives CDR1 SGHVS, CDR2 FQNEAQ. The CDR3 protein is CASSLDQGINEQFF. CDR3 in DNA: TGTGCCAGCAGCTTAGATCAGGGGATCAATGAGCAGTTCTTC.

This clone showed up just a few times. The same CDR3 is also encoded by other DNA sequences in this sample. V is TRBV7-3 and J is TRBJ1-1; perhaps TRBD1 as D (5 bases). CDR3 length: 13 amino acids. With 4 bases removed from V and 1 base from J, the gap between germline ends came to 7 bases. Looked up from germline, CDR1 is SGHTA and CDR2 is FQGTGA. The DNA for the CDR3 is TGTGCCAGCAGCTCCGGACAGAACACTGAAGCTTTCTTT. Translated, it gives CASSSGQNTEAFF. Together with reference TRBV7-3 and TRBJ1-1, the CDR3 gives the full variable domain: GAGVSQTPSNKVTEKGKYVELRCDPISGHTALYWYRQSLGQGPEFLIYFQGTGAADDSGLPNDRFFAVRPEGSVSTLKIQRTERGDSAVYLCASSSGQNTEAFFGQGTRLTVV.

CDR3 in DNA: TGTGCCAGCAGCGGAGACAGGGTTGGGAGCAATCAGCCCCAGCATTTT. This codes for CASSGDRVGSNQPQHF. The V and J genes are TRBV2 and TRBJ1-5; 7 positions agree with TRBD1. V lost 6 bases to trimming and J lost 1 base; unmatched junction nucleotides: 9. The CDR3 is made up of 16 amino acids. From germline, CDR1 is SNHLY and CDR2 FYNNEI. The complete variable domain, with remaining parts taken from reference TRBV2 and TRBJ1-5, reads EPEVTQTPSHQVTQMGQEVILRCVPISNHLYFYWYRQILGQKVEFLVSFYNNEISEKSEIFDDQFSVERPDGSNFTLKIRSTKLEDSAMYFCASSGDRVGSNQPQHFGDGTRLSIL.

With regard to this clone: A read error may produce the germline difference seen at one junction end. V gene TRBV10-1 combines with J gene TRBJ1-1; tentatively, D is TRBD1 (6 bases). CDR3 size: 9 residues. The germline V gene has CDR1 WNHNN and CDR2 SYGVQD (reference sequence). The CDR3 nucleotides are TGCGCCAGTGACAGGCGGTGCATTTTT. This sequence encodes CASDRRCIF.

There are a few counts of this clone. The chain carries TRBV15 and TRBJ1-2; D is ambiguous. The ends were cut back, 0 bases at V and 6 bases at J, with 14 bases in the middle. The CDR3 loop spans 15 amino acids. Germline V gene sequence: CDR1 LNHNV, CDR2 YYDKDF (reference sequence). Here the CDR3 DNA reads TGTGCCACCAGCAGAGATGGTCCGGGAAGGGATGGCTACACCTTC. This sequence encodes CATSRDGPGRDGYTF. The full variable domain, rest sourced from reference TRBV15 and TRBJ1-2, is DAMVIQNPRYQVTQFGKPVTLSCSQTLNHNVMYWYQQKSSQAPKLLFHYYDKDFNNEADTPDNFQSRRPNTSFCFLDIRSPGLGDTAMYLCATSRDGPGRDGYTFGSGTRLTVV.

V usage is TRBV18 and J usage is TRBJ2-3; D is perhaps TRBD1 (5 bases). The V end lost 3 bases, the J end lost 2 bases, and 12 bases lay between the germline ends. This CDR3 is built from 15 residues. Germline assignment: CDR1 KGHSH and CDR2 LQKENI. The CDR3 loop reads CASSPPETATDTQYF. CDR3 in DNA: TGTGCCAGCTCACCCCCCGAGACAGCCACAGATACGCAGTATTTT.

J is TRBJ2-5 and V is TRBV5-6; 8 positions agree with TRBD1. This CDR3 comprises 15 residues. Trimming removed 4 bases from V and 4 bases from J; junction bases left unmatched: 9. Germline loops: CDR1 SGHDT, CDR2 YYEEEE. The CDR3 region has the DNA TGTGCCAGCAGCCCGGGGCAGGGGGCAGGAGAGACCCAGTACTTC. The encoded protein is CASSPGQGAGETQYF.

This chain connects TRBV5-6 to TRBJ2-7; a weak D match, TRBD1 (5 bases). V was trimmed by 1 base and J by 3 bases, leaving 8 bases between them. The germline V gene has CDR1 SGHDT and CDR2 YYEEEE. The CDR3 loop spans 13 amino acids. The CDR3: CASSLQGNYEQYF. CDR3 coding DNA: TGTGCCAGCAGCTTGCAGGGAAACTACGAGCAGTACTTC.

V gene TRBV28 combines with J gene TRBJ1-2; 7 nucleotides agree with TRBD1. The ends lost 7 bases at V and 2 bases at J; junction bases unmatched: 7. Germline loops: CDR1 MDHEN, CDR2 SYDVKM. The CDR3 is made up of 14 amino acids. The CDR3 here is CASTSDRRNYGYTF. The CDR3 nucleotides are TGTGCCAGCACCTCGGACAGGCGCAACTATGGCTACACCTTC.

Concerning this clone: This specimen includes other DNA sequences encoding the same CDR3. This chain uses TRBV3-1 (or the pseudogene TRBV3-2) with TRBJ1-1, with TRBD1 as a possible D gene (5 bases). Germline-derived CDR1 and CDR2 are LGHDT and YNNKEL (reference sequence). V shed 3 bases and J shed 3 bases, with 11 bases lying between them. The CDR3 runs to 14 residues. The CDR3 nucleotides read TGTGCCAGCAGCCACCTAGGAGGGGACACTGAAGCTTTCTTT. Translation: CASSHLGGDTEAFF.

Only one count was recorded for this clone. This chain joins TRBV4-1 and TRBJ2-1; a weak D match, TRBD2 (6 bases). The V and J ends lost 4 bases and 4 bases respectively, with 11 bases between them. Germline CDR1 MGHRA, CDR2 YSYEKL. The CDR3 totals 14 residues. The CDR3 bases are TGCGCCAGCAGCCGAACCGGGGGTTACAATGAGCAGTTCTTC. Translation gives CASSRTGGYNEQFF.

The chain uses TRBV5-1 and TRBJ2-7; 9 nucleotides match TRBD1. CDR1 is SGHRS, CDR2 YFSETQ, per germline. The CDR3 sequence is 14 residues long. J gave up 4 bases and V 4 bases, and 6 bases lay outside the gene matches. The CDR3 DNA follows: TGCGCCAGCAGCCAGGGACAGGGAGTTTACGAGCAGTACTTC. This gives the protein CASSQGQGVYEQYF.

The genes are TRBV5-1 and TRBJ1-2, with TRBD1 as a possible D gene (5 bases). Trimming pared 0 bases from V and 9 bases from J, leaving 12 bases between. The CDR3 loop spans 13 amino acids. CDR1 and CDR2 (germline): SGHRS, YFSETQ. The CDR3 loop is CASSLEDRFRYTF. The CDR3 coding sequence is TGCGCCAGCAGCTTGGAAGACAGATTCCGCTACACCTTC.

The chain joins TRBV3-1 (or the pseudogene TRBV3-2) to TRBJ1-2; D gene uncertain. The CDR3 covers 12 residues. Trimming removed 3 bases from V and 7 bases from J, with 9 bases in between. Germline CDR1 reads LGHDT; CDR2 reads YNNKEL (reference sequence). CDR3 bases: TGTGCCAGCAGCCATTCCGAGGGTGGCTACACCTTC. Its protein product is CASSHSEGGYTF.

The genes are TRBV6-5 and TRBJ1-1, with 12 bases fitting TRBD1. Per germline, CDR1 MNHEY and CDR2 SVGAGI. Germline trimming cut 6 bases from V and 11 bases from J; bases unmatched to any gene: 13. The CDR3 is made up of 15 amino acids. The CDR3 bases are TGTGCCAGCAGACCCCCCGGGACAGGGGGCTCGGAGGCTTTCTTT. Amino acid sequence: CASRPPGTGGSEAFF.

Written as DNA, the CDR3 is TGCGCCAGCAGCTTGGGACAGACCTTTTACTACGAGCAGTACTTC. Encoded protein: CASSLGQTFYYEQYF. V gene TRBV5-1 combines with J gene TRBJ2-7; D possibly corresponds to TRBD1 (5 bases). Trimming removed 0 bases at V and 3 bases at J, with 13 bases between. The CDR3 loop spans 15 amino acids. Germline values: CDR1 SGHRS, CDR2 YFSETQ.

V usage is TRBV2 and J usage is TRBJ2-2; no reliable D call. Germline assignment: CDR1 SNHLY and CDR2 FYNNEI. The CDR3 is 14 residues long. V was trimmed by 4 bases and J by 0 bases, leaving 6 bases between them. The CDR3 region has the DNA TGTGCCAGCAGTGTTCTTCCGAACACCGGGGAGCTGTTTTTT. This gives the protein CASSVLPNTGELFF.